The 27 T cell receptor beta chains presented below share a single source sample, sequenced in a study of cytomegalovirus exposure and HLA in healthy donors. Amplification used 60 Vbeta primers and 13 Jbeta primers. Here immunoSEQ multiplex PCR was the method, and the copy in TCRdb shows in-frame clones only, minus some. The sample yields some 110,000 clones, 75% to 85% seen once. The sample consisted of PBMCs. The receptors shown here come from a man aged 30 to 45 in good health and CMV-seropositive.

The V gene is TRBV13, the J gene TRBJ2-1; D uncertain. Germline CDR1 is PRHDT and CDR2 is FYEKMQ (reference sequence). V lost 6 bases to trimming and J lost 5 bases, with 11 bases between them. The CDR3 consists of 13 residues. The CDR3 region is CASRSGGDNEQFF. The CDR3 DNA is TGTGCCAGCAGATCCGGCGGCGACAATGAGCAGTTCTTC.

The J gene is TRBJ2-1, the V gene TRBV15, with TRBD2 matching over 7 bases. V lost 1 base and J lost 7; bases outside the gene matches: 16. The CDR3 runs 18 residues. Germline lookup yields CDR1 LNHNV and CDR2 YYDKDF (reference sequence). The CDR3 sequence is CATSRGDYRTLSGNEQFF. CDR3 DNA sequence: TGTGCCACCAGCAGAGGGGACTACCGCACCCTTTCGGGGAATGAGCAGTTCTTC.

As DNA, the CDR3 is TGTGCCATCAGGGGACAGAATTTTCCGTGGGCTTTCTTT. Encoded protein: CAIRGQNFPWAFF. The rearrangement joins TRBV10-3 to TRBJ1-1; 7 nucleotides align to TRBD1. V shed 6 bases and J 11 bases; nucleotides not matched to a gene: 12. This CDR3 is 13 amino acids long. Germline CDR1 is ENHRY and CDR2 is SYGVKD.

The genes are TRBV2 and TRBJ1-1; TRBD1 might be the D (6 bases). There are 12 residues in the CDR3. CDR1 is SNHLY and CDR2 is FYNNEI in the germline V gene. Trimming left V 7 bases short and J 14 bases short, with 20 bases between. CDR3 sequence: CASTDPDRTEFF. In DNA, the CDR3 is TGTGCCAGCACCGATCCCGACAGGACGGAGTTCTTT.

This chain connects TRBV15 to TRBJ2-5; D unclear. This CDR3 contains 15 residues. Germline lookup yields CDR1 LNHNV and CDR2 YYDKDF (reference sequence). V lost 1 base and J lost 1, with 10 bases in between. DNA of the CDR3: TGTGCCACCAGCAGAGCCCCCCCCGGCCAAGAGACCCAGTACTTC. Protein product: CATSRAPPGQETQYF. Drawing the rest from reference TRBV15 and TRBJ2-5, the complete variable domain is DAMVIQNPRYQVTQFGKPVTLSCSQTLNHNVMYWYQQKSSQAPKLLFHYYDKDFNNEADTPDNFQSRRPNTSFCFLDIRSPGLGDTAMYLCATSRAPPGQETQYFGPGTRLLVL.

This sequence joins TRBV6-1 and TRBJ2-7; 8 positions agree with TRBD1. The trim removed 6 bases at V and 3 bases at J, leaving 7 bases unmatched. The CDR3 runs 14 residues. Germline V CDR1 and CDR2: MNHNS, SASEGT. The CDR3 reads CASRPRDRFYEQYF. The CDR3 DNA sequence: TGTGCCAGCAGACCCCGGGACAGGTTCTACGAGCAGTACTTC.

The chain is built from TRBV5-1 and TRBJ2-1, with 9 positions matching TRBD2. CDR1 and CDR2 (germline): SGHRS, YFSETQ. V lost 6 bases and J lost 5; bases outside the gene matches: 15. There are 17 residues in the CDR3. The DNA for the CDR3 is TGCGCCAGCACCCTATTACCCCGACTAGCGGACGACAATGAGCAGTTCTTC. This codes for CASTLLPRLADDNEQFF.

The chain uses TRBV4-3 and TRBJ1-2; D gene unclear. This CDR3 is built from 12 residues. Germline V CDR1 and CDR2: LGHNA, YSLEER. V lost 4 bases and J lost 6, with 9 bases in between. Here the CDR3 DNA reads TGCGCCAGCAGCCGAGGAAAGAATGGCTACACCTTC. This translates into CASSRGKNGYTF.

The table lists this clone with a count of one. The J gene is TRBJ2-3, the V gene TRBV5-1, with 7 bases that match TRBD2. This CDR3 is 15 amino acids long. CDR1 and CDR2 (germline): SGHRS, YFSETQ. V lost 0 bases, J lost 3 bases, and 4 bases stayed unmatched. The CDR3 bases are TGCGCCAGCAGCTTGGTGGGGGGGGGTACAGATACGCAGTATTTT. Translating it yields CASSLVGGGTDTQYF.

The chain combines TRBV7-3 with TRBJ2-2; D unresolved. Trimming removed 1 base from V and 4 bases from J, with 4 bases in between. The germline V gene has CDR1 SGHTA and CDR2 FQGTGA. This CDR3 contains 13 residues. CDR3 in DNA: TGTGCCAGCAGCTTAAGCGGCACCGGGGAGCTGTTTTTT. Encoded protein: CASSLSGTGELFF. Filled out from reference TRBV7-3 and TRBJ2-2, the complete variable domain reads GAGVSQTPSNKVTEKGKYVELRCDPISGHTALYWYRQSLGQGPEFLIYFQGTGAADDSGLPNDRFFAVRPEGSVSTLKIQRTERGDSAVYLCASSLSGTGELFFGEGSRLTVL.

This clone was counted a single time. This chain links TRBV19 with TRBJ2-2; 9 bases agree with TRBD2. Germline V gives CDR1 LNHDA, CDR2 SQIVND (reference sequence). The CDR3 contains 14 residues. V shed 4 bases, J shed 5 bases, and the junction held 2 bases outside the gene matches. The CDR3 DNA is TGTGCCAGTAGTAAGCTAGCGGGGACCGGGGAGCTGTTTTTT. Amino acids: CASSKLAGTGELFF.

The CDR3 nucleotides read TGTGCCAGCAGGAGGTTTTCCTACGAGCAGTACTTC. Translated, it gives CASRRFSYEQYF. This chain links TRBV28 with TRBJ2-7, with no clear D. Germline loops: CDR1 MDHEN, CDR2 SYDVKM. The V gene lost 6 bases and the J gene lost 1 base, with 7 bases spanning the gap. This CDR3 comprises 12 residues.

The chain links TRBV9 to TRBJ2-3; a possible D gene is TRBD1 (5 bases). Trimming cost V 2 bases and J 6 bases, with 13 bases left between them. CDR1 SGDLS and CDR2 YYNGEE come from the germline V gene. The CDR3 is 14 amino acids. CDR3 sequence (DNA): TGTGCCAGCAGCGTCAGCAGGGATAGGGATACGCAGTATTTT. This sequence encodes CASSVSRDRDTQYF.

This clone appeared once. The chain carries TRBV21-1 and TRBJ1-2; the D call TRBD1 from the table was never checked on the DNA. TRBV21-1 represents a pseudogene. The CDR3 has 9 amino acids. CDR3 DNA sequence: TGTGCCAGTCAGAATGGCTACACCTTC. The encoded protein is CASQNGYTF.

CDR3 amino acids: CASYPQAGYTEAFF. The CDR3 bases are TGTGCCAGTTACCCCCAGGCTGGGTACACTGAAGCTTTCTTT. V gene TRBV6-1 combines with J gene TRBJ1-1; D gene ambiguous. The V and J ends lost 9 bases and 3 bases respectively, with 17 bases between them. Germline loops: CDR1 MNHNS, CDR2 SASEGT. This CDR3 is 14 amino acids long.

This chain uses TRBV9 with TRBJ1-4; 8 bases agree with TRBD1. The CDR3 runs 17 residues. Germline CDR1 and CDR2: SGDLS and YYNGEE. The trim removed 0 bases at V and 1 base at J, leaving 5 bases unmatched. CDR3 loop: CASSVGQGARTNEKLFF. The CDR3 region has the DNA TGTGCCAGCAGCGTAGGGCAGGGGGCAAGAACTAATGAAAAACTGTTTTTT.

The chain couples TRBV5-1 to TRBJ2-5; 9 bases are shared with TRBD2. The J call could be wrong; TRBJ2-7 is a better fit for the DNA end. There are 14 residues in the CDR3. Germline V gene data show CDR1 as SGHRS and CDR2 as YFSETQ. The CDR3 DNA follows: TGCGCCAGCAGGGATGAGCGGGAGGCATTCGAGCAGTACTTC. Its translation is CASRDEREAFEQYF.

CDR3 coding DNA: TGTGCCAGCAGCTTAAAGTGGGGGCACTCTGAAGCTTTCTTT. Translating gives CASSLKWGHSEAFF. The J gene is TRBJ1-1, the V gene TRBV7-9, with a possible D match to TRBD1 (6 bases). Trimming took off 2 bases at V and 6 bases at J, with 13 bases between the two ends. CDR1 is SEHNR and CDR2 is FQNEAQ in the germline V gene (reference sequence). CDR3 length equals 14 residues.

The gene calls are TRBV7-6 and TRBJ2-2; 12 bases are shared with TRBD2. The length of the CDR3 is 16 residues. Germline-derived CDR1 and CDR2 are SGHVS and FNYEAQ. V lost 5 bases and J lost 6; bases outside the gene matches: 7. CDR3 sequence: CASSQMGLAGPGELFF. The CDR3 nucleotides are TGTGCCAGCAGCCAAATGGGACTAGCGGGCCCCGGGGAGCTGTTTTTT.

The rearrangement links TRBV10-3 to TRBJ1-1; possible D gene TRBD1, 5 bases. CDR3 length: 13 residues. Germline V gene sequence: CDR1 ENHRY, CDR2 SYGVKD. Trimming left V 2 bases short and J 10 bases short, with 14 bases between. The CDR3 DNA sequence: TGTGCCATCAGTGAGGTTGCGGTGGGGGGAGCTTTCTTT. Its translation: CAISEVAVGGAFF.

In the case of this clone: The junction and the germline gene differ at one end; a read error may be behind it. The rearrangement links TRBV7-9 to TRBJ2-7; TRBD1 matches 7 bases. The CDR3 spans 13 residues. CDR1 is SEHNR, CDR2 FQNEAQ, per germline (reference sequence). The CDR3 DNA reads as TGTTCCAGCAGCTGGGACAGTGCCTACGAGCAGTACTTC. Protein: CSSSWDSAYEQYF.

V is TRBV18 and J is TRBJ1-1; 7 bases agree with TRBD1. Germline-derived CDR1 and CDR2 are KGHSH and LQKENI. V lost 2 bases to trimming and J lost 4 bases; unmatched junction nucleotides: 7. The CDR3 consists of 15 residues. The CDR3 protein is CASSPRQGRGTEAFF. DNA of the CDR3: TGTGCCAGCTCACCAAGACAGGGTAGGGGCACTGAAGCTTTCTTT.

This clone has just one count. V gene TRBV21-1 combines with J gene TRBJ1-2. TRBV21-1 is a pseudogene locus. The CDR3 spans 15 residues. The CDR3 loop reads CASGPHAGGLYGYTF. CDR3 coding DNA: TGTGCCAGCGGACCCCACGCGGGCGGTCTCTATGGCTACACCTTC.

The J gene is TRBJ2-3, the V gene TRBV27; the match to TRBD2 covers 14 bases. Germline CDR1 and CDR2: MNHEY and SMNVEV (reference sequence). The V and J ends lost 0 bases and 1 base, in that order; junction bases with no gene match: 3. The CDR3 consists of 18 residues. CDR3 coding DNA: TGTGCCAGCAGTTTATCCGGGACTAGCGGGGGCCGCACAGATACGCAGTATTTT. Protein sequence: CASSLSGTSGGRTDTQYF.

The chain carries TRBV7-9 and TRBJ2-5; D gene unclear. CDR1 is SEHNR, CDR2 FQNEAQ, per germline (reference sequence). V was trimmed by 6 bases and J by 2 bases, leaving 16 bases between them. The CDR3 runs 15 residues. The CDR3 protein is CASRQRRAGQETQYF. The CDR3, as DNA: TGTGCCAGCAGGCAGAGGAGAGCCGGGCAAGAGACCCAGTACTTC. The variable domain in full, with the rest retrieved from reference TRBV7-9 and TRBJ2-5, is DTGVSQNPRHKITKRGQNVTFRCDPISEHNRLYWYRQTLGQGPEFLTYFQNEAQLEKSRLLSDRFSAERPKGSFSTLEIQRTEQGDSAMYLCASRQRRAGQETQYFGPGTRLLVL.

The rearrangement uses TRBV5-1 and TRBJ2-5; possible D gene TRBD1, 6 bases. This CDR3 spans 15 amino acids. From germline, CDR1 is SGHRS and CDR2 YFSETQ. Trimming stripped 2 bases from V and 2 bases from J, with 13 bases between. The chain's CDR3 is CASSFGQSLQETQYF. CDR3 coding DNA: TGCGCCAGCAGCTTCGGACAGTCCCTTCAAGAGACCCAGTACTTC.

The gene calls are TRBV27 and TRBJ1-5; 7 bases map to TRBD1. The CDR3 loop spans 15 amino acids. Looked up from germline, CDR1 is MNHEY and CDR2 is SMNVEV (reference sequence). V gave up 5 bases and J gave up 2 bases; unmatched junction bases: 6. The CDR3 loop reads CASSPTGDGNQPQHF. In DNA, the CDR3 is TGTGCCAGCAGTCCCACAGGGGACGGCAATCAGCCCCAGCATTTT.